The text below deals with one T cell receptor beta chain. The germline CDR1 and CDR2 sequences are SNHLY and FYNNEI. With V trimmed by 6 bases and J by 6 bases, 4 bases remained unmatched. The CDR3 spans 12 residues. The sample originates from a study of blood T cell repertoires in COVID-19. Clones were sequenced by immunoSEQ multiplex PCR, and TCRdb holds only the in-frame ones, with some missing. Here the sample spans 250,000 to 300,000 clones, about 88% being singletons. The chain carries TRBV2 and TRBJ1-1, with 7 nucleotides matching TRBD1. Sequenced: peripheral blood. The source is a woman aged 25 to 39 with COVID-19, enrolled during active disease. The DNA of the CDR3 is TGTGCCAGCAGGGGACAGTCTGCTGAAGCTTTCTTT. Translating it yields CASRGQSAEAFF.